Listed below are T cell receptor beta chains from one sample, sequenced in a study of blood T cell repertoires in COVID-19. Sequencing used immunoSEQ multiplex PCR; TCRdb keeps in-frame clones, though not all of them. The profile shows about 440,000 clones, approximately 90% of them singletons. The specimen was peripheral blood. The receptors come from a woman aged 45-65 years with COVID-19, enrolled during active disease. The CDR3 runs from the conserved cysteine through the conserved F or W. Fields, in order: clone size, J gene, D gene, V gene, CDR3 protein, CDR3 DNA. D genes are given only for firm matches. For some rows the clone size is stated as once, few or many, or as a class when expanded; others skip it.

>-|TRBJ2-2|TRBD1|TRBV9
CASSAGTGGTGELFF
TGTGCCAGCAGCGCCGGGACAGGGGGGACCGGGGAGCTGTTTTTT
>-|TRBJ2-3|TRBD2|TRBV3-1/TRBV3-2
CASSQASGGGYTDTQYF
TGTGCCAGCAGCCAAGCTAGCGGGGGGGGATACACAGATACGCAGTATTTT
>-|TRBJ1-2|-|TRBV30
CAWSGGNRQTF
TGTGCCTGGAGTGGCGGCAATCGTCAGACCTTC
>-|TRBJ2-3|TRBD2|TRBV5-1
CASSLSVAGSTDTQYF
TGCGCCAGCAGCTTGAGTGTAGCGGGGAGCACAGATACGCAGTATTTT
>-|TRBJ2-3|TRBD2|TRBV6-5
CASSYGDGGASDTQYF
TGTGCCAGCAGTTACGGCGACGGGGGGGCCTCAGATACGCAGTATTTT
>few|TRBJ1-1|-|TRBV19
CASSYQDTEAFF
TGTGCCAGTAGTTATCAGGACACTGAAGCTTTCTTT
>-|TRBJ2-7|-|TRBV27
CASSTGPTGYEQYF
TGTGCCAGCAGTACAGGACCCACAGGCTACGAGCAGTACTTC
>-|TRBJ1-5|-|TRBV28
CASSLMAGQPQHF
TGTGCCAGCAGTTTAATGGCGGGTCAGCCCCAGCATTTT
>-|TRBJ1-5|-|TRBV6-5
CASSHTFEEPQHF
TGTGCCAGCAGTCACACCTTCGAAGAGCCCCAGCATTTT
>-|TRBJ1-5|-|TRBV2
CASSEGSDSQHF
TGTGCCAGCAGTGAAGGTAGCGACTCCCAGCATTTT
>-|TRBJ1-2|TRBD1|TRBV12-3/TRBV12-4
CASSRQGVKGYTF
TGTGCCAGCAGTCGGCAGGGGGTGAAGGGCTACACCTTC
>-|TRBJ1-2|-|TRBV5-1
CASSKWEGLAGGYTF
TGCGCCAGCAGCAAATGGGAGGGGTTGGCAGGTGGCTACACCTTC